These 19 T cell receptor beta chains were sequenced from one sample in a study of early T cells in non-severe SARS-CoV-2 infection. TCRdb itself ran the 5' RACE reads through MiXCR, one entry per CDR3 protein. The top ten hold 4.5% to 5.5% of the sample, which has just over 95,000 distinct CDR3 sequences, roughly 9.6% seen once. Sequenced material: whole blood. These receptors came from an adult who was a healthcare worker with PCR-confirmed SARS-CoV-2 infection or an uninfected control (not recorded which).

V usage is TRBV30 and J usage is TRBJ1-6; tentative D call: TRBD1 (6 bases). Germline assignment: CDR1 GTSNPN and CDR2 SVGIG (reference sequence). This CDR3 has 13 residues. V gave up 2 bases and J gave up 9 bases, with 11 bases separating them. The DNA for the CDR3 is TGTGCCTGGAGTATACAGGGTATTTCACCCCTCCACTTT. Encoded protein: CAWSIQGISPLHF.

This clonotype was detected many times. V and J are TRBV11-1 and TRBJ1-1; 10 positions match TRBD1. CDR3 length equals 17 residues. The germline gives CDR1 SGHAT, CDR2 FQDESV (reference sequence). V trimming: 1 base; J trimming: 4 bases; junction bases outside the gene matches: 9. The DNA for the CDR3 is TGTGCCAGCAGCTTAGGGCCTCCTCGGGACAGGGGCACTGAAGCTTTCTTT. This sequence encodes CASSLGPPRDRGTEAFF.

In this sample, this clonotype turned up many times. This chain uses TRBV12-3 or TRBV12-4 with TRBJ1-5; D remains ambiguous. The CDR3 is made up of 12 amino acids. V shed 8 bases and J shed 5 bases, with 10 bases lying between them. The CDR3 nucleotides are TGTGCCAGCGGCAAGGGCGATCAGCCCCAGCATTTT. Residues: CASGKGDQPQHF.

This chain uses TRBV11-2 with TRBJ1-1; TRBD1 aligns across 8 bases. Germline V gene lookup returns CDR1 SGHAT and CDR2 FQNNGV. This CDR3 region has 13 residues. V shed 7 bases, J shed 3 bases, and the junction held 4 bases outside the gene matches. Written as DNA, the CDR3 is TGTGCCAGCAAAGGACAGGGACACACTGAAGCTTTCTTT. As protein: CASKGQGHTEAFF.

At least ten counts were recorded for this clonotype. The chain carries TRBV6-5 and TRBJ2-7; TRBD2 is a possible D gene (5 bases). The CDR3 runs to 13 residues. Germline values: CDR1 MNHEY, CDR2 SVGAGI. V dropped 9 bases and J dropped 4 bases, with 16 bases sitting between them. The CDR3 DNA is TGTGCCAGTCGTGGTCGAGAGGGATACGAGCAGTACTTC. Its protein product is CASRGREGYEQYF.

This clonotype was seen at least ten times. The J gene is TRBJ2-7, the V gene TRBV28, with unresolved D. Per germline, CDR1 MDHEN and CDR2 SYDVKM. The CDR3 runs to 13 residues. V dropped 6 bases and J dropped 2 bases, with 11 bases sitting between them. The CDR3 DNA sequence: TGTGCCAGCAGATTCGGCACGACCTACGAGCAGTACTTC. Protein product: CASRFGTTYEQYF.

This clonotype was detected ten times or more. V and J are TRBV14 and TRBJ2-1; D could derive from TRBD1 or TRBD2 (5 bases each). V was clipped by 0 bases and J by 4 bases, with 16 bases between them. Germline CDR1 reads SGHDN; CDR2 reads FVKESK. CDR3 size: 17 residues. CDR3 residues: CASSQDRSWDEYNEQFF. The CDR3 DNA sequence: TGTGCCAGCAGCCAAGATAGGAGTTGGGACGAGTACAATGAGCAGTTCTTC.

This clonotype was seen ten or more times. V is TRBV28 and J is TRBJ2-7; 10 nucleotides agree with TRBD1. With 7 bases clipped from V and 1 base from J, the junction kept 4 bases outside the gene matches. The CDR3 loop spans 14 amino acids. Germline lookup yields CDR1 MDHEN and CDR2 SYDVKM. The CDR3: CASTRTGGSYEQYF. The CDR3 DNA is TGTGCCAGCACCCGGACAGGGGGTTCCTACGAGCAGTACTTC.

This clonotype was counted many times. CDR3 region: CASIRERHVDTQYF. CDR3 in DNA: TGTGCCAGCATCCGGGAGCGGCATGTGGATACGCAGTATTTT. V and J are TRBV2 and TRBJ2-3, with a weak D call TRBD2 (6 bases). CDR3 length: 14 residues. Germline CDR1 SNHLY, CDR2 FYNNEI. V was pared by 7 bases and J by 6 bases, with 17 bases between.

This clonotype has just a few counts. V usage is TRBV24-1 and J usage is TRBJ2-2; 9 nucleotides agree with TRBD1. The germline V gene encodes CDR1 KGHDR and CDR2 SFDVKD. The CDR3 is made up of 16 amino acids. The V segment lost 1 base and the J segment 4 bases; nucleotides outside the gene matches: 3. As DNA, the CDR3 is TGTGCCACCAGTGATTTCAGGACAGGGGTCACCGGGGAGCTGTTTTTT. Its protein product is CATSDFRTGVTGELFF.

The CDR3 DNA follows: TGTGCCAGCAATCTCCAGGGGTTTATTAGTTCACCCCTCCACTTT. Amino acids: CASNLQGFISSPLHF. V and J are TRBV6-6 and TRBJ1-6, with D perhaps matching TRBD1 (6 bases). The ends were cut back, 7 bases at V and 9 bases at J, with 19 bases in the middle. The CDR3 length is 15 residues. In germline, CDR1 is MNHNY, CDR2 SVGAGI (reference sequence).

This clonotype has just a few counts. This sequence joins TRBV20-1 and TRBJ1-5, with D tentatively TRBD1 (5 bases). The CDR3 loop spans 14 amino acids. Germline values: CDR1 DFQATT, CDR2 SNEGSKA (reference sequence). The V end lost 6 bases, the J end lost 0 bases, and 12 bases lay between the germline ends. CDR3 DNA: TGCAGTGCCGCCGGGGGTCATAGCAATCAGCCCCAGCATTTT. Translated: CSAAGGHSNQPQHF.

This chain uses TRBV5-1 with TRBJ1-1; D possibly corresponds to TRBD1 (6 bases). The length of the CDR3 is 14 residues. The V end was cut by 1 base, the J end by 3 bases, with 10 bases between. Germline lookup yields CDR1 SGHRS and CDR2 YFSETQ. The CDR3 loop reads CASSLKGEDTEAFF. The CDR3 region has the DNA TGCGCCAGCAGCTTGAAGGGGGAGGACACTGAAGCTTTCTTT.

This chain uses TRBV29-1 with TRBJ2-3; 9 bases are a match to TRBD2. This CDR3 is 16 amino acids long. Germline V gene lookup returns CDR1 SQVTM and CDR2 ANQGSEA. Trimming took 2 bases from V and 2 from J; bases not matched to a gene: 8. The CDR3 region has the DNA TGCAGCGTTGAATTAGCACTAGCGGGTTTCACAGATACGCAGTATTTT. This translates into CSVELALAGFTDTQYF.

As to this clonotype: A much larger clone lies a single base off, so this may be a read error. V is TRBV28 and J is TRBJ2-6; 11 positions agree with TRBD1. The germline V gene encodes CDR1 MDHEN and CDR2 SYDVKM. V shed 7 bases and J 8 bases; nucleotides not matched to a gene: 10. The CDR3 has 16 residues. The CDR3 DNA follows: TGTGCCAGCATCGGACAGGGGGCGCCCGGGACCAACGTCCTGACTTTC. This gives the protein CASIGQGAPGTNVLTF.

The genes are TRBV6-6 and TRBJ1-2, with a weak D call TRBD1 (6 bases). V lost 7 bases to trimming and J lost 3 bases, with 12 bases between them. The CDR3 consists of 13 residues. The V gene's germline CDR1 is MNHNY and CDR2 SVGAGI (reference sequence). CDR3 in DNA: TGTGCCAGCATCTCACAGGGCTACTATGGCTACACCTTC. Encoded protein: CASISQGYYGYTF.

This clonotype has more than one count but fewer than ten. This sequence joins TRBV25-1 and TRBJ1-2; TRBD1 matches 8 bases. The CDR3 runs to 13 residues. J lost 8 bases, V lost 3 bases, and 5 bases had no gene match. The germline V gene encodes CDR1 MGHDK and CDR2 SYGVNS. The CDR3 sequence is CASSEGQVLGYTF. The CDR3 nucleotides read TGTGCCAGCAGTGAGGGACAGGTTTTGGGCTACACCTTC.

The genes are TRBV3-1 and TRBJ1-2, with 10 nucleotides matching TRBD1. Trimming at V came to 3 bases and at J to 2 bases, leaving 3 bases not matched to a gene. CDR1 LGHDT and CDR2 YNNKEL come from the germline V gene (reference sequence). The CDR3 sequence is 15 residues long. In nucleotides, the CDR3 is TGTGCCAGCAGCCAGGGGACAGGGGTAAACTATGGCTACACCTTC. It is translated as CASSQGTGVNYGYTF.

This clonotype came up many times. This chain uses TRBV29-1 with TRBJ1-2, with TRBD1 matching over 8 bases. The CDR3 has 14 residues. Losses at the gene ends were 5 bases for V and 4 bases for J; bases not matched to a gene: 9. Germline lookup yields CDR1 SQVTM and CDR2 ANQGSEA. The CDR3 sequence is CSVTGTGGSYGYTF. CDR3 DNA sequence: TGCAGCGTTACCGGGACAGGAGGATCCTATGGCTACACCTTC.